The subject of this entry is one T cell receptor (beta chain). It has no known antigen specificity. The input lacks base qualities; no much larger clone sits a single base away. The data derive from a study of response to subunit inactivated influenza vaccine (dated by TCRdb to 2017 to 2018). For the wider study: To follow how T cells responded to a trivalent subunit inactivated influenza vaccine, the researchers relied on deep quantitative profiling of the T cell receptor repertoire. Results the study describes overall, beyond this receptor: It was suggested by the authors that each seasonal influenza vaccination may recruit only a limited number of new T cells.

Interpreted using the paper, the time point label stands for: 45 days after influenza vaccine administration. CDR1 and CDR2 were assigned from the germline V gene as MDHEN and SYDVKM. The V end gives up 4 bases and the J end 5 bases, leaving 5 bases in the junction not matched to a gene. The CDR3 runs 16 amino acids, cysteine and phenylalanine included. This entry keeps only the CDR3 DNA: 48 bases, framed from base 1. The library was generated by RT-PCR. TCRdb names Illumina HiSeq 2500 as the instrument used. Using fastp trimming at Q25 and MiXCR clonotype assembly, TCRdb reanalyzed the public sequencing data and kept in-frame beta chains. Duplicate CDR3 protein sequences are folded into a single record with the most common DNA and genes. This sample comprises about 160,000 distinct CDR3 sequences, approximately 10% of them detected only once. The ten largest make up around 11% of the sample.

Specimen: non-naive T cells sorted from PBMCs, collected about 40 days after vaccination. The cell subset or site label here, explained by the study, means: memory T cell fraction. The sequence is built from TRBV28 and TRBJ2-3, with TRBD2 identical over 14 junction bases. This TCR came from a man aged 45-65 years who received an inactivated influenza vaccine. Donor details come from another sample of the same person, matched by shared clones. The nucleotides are TGTGCCAGCAGTTCCTTGACTAGCGGGGGGGTAGATACGCAGTATTTT. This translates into CASSSLTSGGVDTQYF.